The present entry profiles one T cell receptor (beta chain) with its context. Clones were read by immunoSEQ multiplex PCR, and TCRdb kept only the in-frame ones, dropping some. Here the sample spans under 95,000 clones, roughly 98% being singletons. Deletions cut 4 bases from V and 0 bases from J, with 10 bases between. Germline V gene data show CDR1 as KGHSH and CDR2 as LQKENI. This CDR3 comprises 14 residues. The data derive from a study of technical replicates of blood from a handful of donors. The V call is TRBV18, the J call TRBJ2-7; possible D gene TRBD2, 5 bases. The sequencing sample was made of T cells isolated from PBMCs. The sequence was obtained from a human donor in good health. CDR3 sequence: CASSLQRNSYEQYF. Here the CDR3 DNA reads TGTGCCAGCTCACTCCAGCGGAACTCCTACGAGCAGTACTTC.